This T cell receptor (beta chain) was captured in a study of cytomegalovirus exposure and HLA in healthy donors. Regarding the study as a whole: Investigators reported 150 to 200 TCR beta chains as tied to cytomegalovirus.

TCRdb's copy holds only in-frame clones and misses some; the assay was immunoSEQ multiplex PCR. The table shows some 150,000 clones, with around 90% occurring only once. The V and J ends lost 5 bases and 1 base respectively, with 9 bases between them. The CDR3 totals 13 residues. Germline values: CDR1 GTSNPN, CDR2 SVGIG (reference sequence). On this clone itself: As yet, its antigen is unknown.

This chain joins TRBV30 and TRBJ1-5; D is perhaps TRBD1 (6 bases). This TCR derives from a woman aged 18 to 35 in good health and CMV-seropositive. Sequenced sample: PBMCs. CDR3 sequence: CAWGGASNQPQHF. CDR3 coding DNA: TGTGCCTGGGGGGGGGCGAGCAATCAGCCCCAGCATTTT.